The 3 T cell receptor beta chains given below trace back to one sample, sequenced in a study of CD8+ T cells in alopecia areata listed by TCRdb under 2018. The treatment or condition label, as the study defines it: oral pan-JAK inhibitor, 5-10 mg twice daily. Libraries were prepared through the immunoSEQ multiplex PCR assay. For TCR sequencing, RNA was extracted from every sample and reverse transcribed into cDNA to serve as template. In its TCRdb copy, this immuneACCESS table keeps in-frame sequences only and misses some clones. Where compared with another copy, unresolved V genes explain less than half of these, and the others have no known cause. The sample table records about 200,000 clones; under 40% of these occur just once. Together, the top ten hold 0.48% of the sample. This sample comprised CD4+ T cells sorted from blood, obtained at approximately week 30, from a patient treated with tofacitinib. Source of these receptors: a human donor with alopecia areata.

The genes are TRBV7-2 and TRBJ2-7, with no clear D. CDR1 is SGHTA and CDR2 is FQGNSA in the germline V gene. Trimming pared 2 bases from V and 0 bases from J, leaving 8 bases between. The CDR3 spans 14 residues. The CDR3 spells CASSLSPSSYEQYF. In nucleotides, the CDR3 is TGTGCCAGCAGCTTAAGTCCCAGCTCCTACGAGCAGTACTTC. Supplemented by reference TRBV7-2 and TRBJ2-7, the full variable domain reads GAGVSQSPSNKVTEKGKDVELRCDPISGHTALYWYRQSLGQGLEFLIYFQGNSAPDKSGLPSDRFSAERTGGSVSTLTIQRTQQEDSAVYLCASSLSPSSYEQYFGPGTRLTVT.

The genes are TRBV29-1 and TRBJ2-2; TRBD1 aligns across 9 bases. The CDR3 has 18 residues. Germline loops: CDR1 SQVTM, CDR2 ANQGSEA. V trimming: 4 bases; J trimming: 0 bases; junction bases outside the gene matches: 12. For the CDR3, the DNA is TGCAGCGTTGGAAATCTGGGACAGGGTTTCGCGAACACCGGGGAGCTGTTTTTT. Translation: CSVGNLGQGFANTGELFF.

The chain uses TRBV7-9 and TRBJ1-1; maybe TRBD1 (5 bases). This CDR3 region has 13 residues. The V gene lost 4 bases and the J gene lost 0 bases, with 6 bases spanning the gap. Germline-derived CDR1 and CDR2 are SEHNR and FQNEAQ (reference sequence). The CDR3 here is CASSSTVNTEAFF. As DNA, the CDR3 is TGTGCCAGCAGCTCGACAGTGAACACTGAAGCTTTCTTT.